This TCR beta chain was sequenced in a study of regulatory T cells in long-lasting Graves disease. The CDR3 has 17 amino acids. The trim removed 4 bases at V and 1 base at J, leaving 6 bases unmatched. CDR1 is SGDLS and CDR2 is YYNGEE in the germline V gene. Time point specified: newly diagnosed GD, antithyroid drugs for less than 3 months. Isolated PBMC RNA provided the starting material for the TCR library. Study-wide results and limits: Persistent disease favored TRBV28, TRBJ1-2 and TRBJ2-5. In persistent patients, shared public clonotypes (about 2,800) outnumbered those in new patients (approximately 940).

This clonotype showed up many times. What it binds is unknown. Both iRepertoire HTBI primers and Arm-PCR of CDR3 regions were used to build the TCR beta libraries. One entry per CDR3 protein, called by TCRdb with MiXCR from the multiplex PCR reads. The table records around 250,000 distinct CDR3 sequences, approximately 20% of them present only once. This TCR was sampled from a female donor with Graves disease. The sample consisted of peripheral blood mononuclear cells (PBMCs), taken at new diagnosis, from a patient treated with antithyroid drugs. The V gene is TRBV9, the J gene TRBJ2-3; 13 bases are a match to TRBD2. CDR3 sequence reads: CASSPMTSGRRTDTQYF. The CDR3 nucleotides read TGTGCCAGCAGCCCAATGACTAGCGGGAGGCGCACAGATACGCAGTATTTT.